The 3 T cell receptor beta chains below were found in one sample sequenced in a study of blood T cell repertoires in COVID-19. The method was immunoSEQ multiplex PCR; TCRdb's version includes in-frame clones alone and lacks a portion of them. Among 250,000 to 350,000 clones listed, around 91% were seen once. Material: PBMCs or T cells enriched from blood (not recorded which). All receptors derive from a woman aged 18-29 years with acute COVID-19.

This sequence joins TRBV10-1 and TRBJ2-2; perhaps TRBD1 as D (6 bases). Trimming stripped 10 bases from V and 4 bases from J, with 22 bases between. Germline CDR1 is WNHNN and CDR2 is SYGVQD (reference sequence). This CDR3 comprises 16 residues. The CDR3 DNA sequence: TGCGCCACGGGGCCAGGGGTCGTAGTGGGCACCGGGGAGCTGTTTTTT. This translates into CATGPGVVVGTGELFF.

The gene calls are TRBV27 and TRBJ2-1, with TRBD1 matching over 9 bases. CDR3 length equals 14 residues. V shed 2 bases and J 4 bases; nucleotides not matched to a gene: 0. Germline CDR1 reads MNHEY; CDR2 reads SMNVEV (reference sequence). The CDR3 reads CASSLGTGYNEQFF. DNA of the CDR3: TGTGCCAGCAGTTTAGGGACAGGGTACAATGAGCAGTTCTTC.

The chain employs TRBV5-4 and TRBJ2-3; D may be TRBD1 (5 bases). CDR1 SGHNT and CDR2 YYREEE come from the germline V gene (reference sequence). The ends were cut back, 0 bases at V and 3 bases at J, with 11 bases in the middle. CDR3 length equals 15 residues. The CDR3 DNA is TGTGCCAGCAGCTTGGTACAAAGGGGAACAGATACGCAGTATTTT. It yields the protein CASSLVQRGTDTQYF. The variable domain in full, completed from reference TRBV5-4 and TRBJ2-3, reads ETGVTQSPTHLIKTRGQQVTLRCSSQSGHNTVSWYQQALGQGPQFIFQYYREEENGRGNFPPRFSGLQFPNYSSELNVNALELDDSALYLCASSLVQRGTDTQYFGPGTRLTVL.